This TCR beta chain was identified during a study of T cells in Graves' hyperthyroidism and ophthalmopathy. Details on this clonotype: The target antigen is unknown.

V was trimmed by 8 bases and J by 8 bases, leaving 15 bases between them. The V gene's germline CDR1 is LNHNV and CDR2 YYDKDF (reference sequence). The CDR3 totals 12 residues. The study, taken as a whole, reports: Most thyroid-expanded clonotypes above 0.001 were also found in blood.

Lactation, pregnancy, other autoimmune disease or uncontrolled infection excluded patients. It was RNA transcripts that yielded the amplified TCR beta CDR3 regions. RT-PCR in the first round (using the HTBI primer set) targeted the TCR CDR3. Each CDR3 protein is one row after TCRdb ran MiXCR on the multiplex PCR reads. The sample has about 520,000 distinct CDR3 sequences; less than 25% are singletons. The chain combines TRBV15 with TRBJ1-2; a weak D match, TRBD1 (5 bases). The TCR sequence derives from a man younger than 30 with Graves' hyperthyroidism. Source material: blood. The CDR3 coding sequence is TGTGCCACCGCCAACCTCAGGGACGGCTACACCTTC. This translates into CATANLRDGYTF.